This note documents a single T cell receptor beta chain sequence. No antigen is known for it. This entry is derived from a study of cytomegalovirus exposure and HLA in healthy donors. Study-wide background: Researchers previously reported finding roughly 120 million unique TCR beta sequences from 170 million or so T cells.

The CDR3 contains 13 residues. Germline lookup yields CDR1 MNHEY and CDR2 SVGAGI. Trimming shortened V by 5 bases and J by 3 bases, and 10 bases separated the two germline ends. Vbeta (60) and Jbeta (13) primers were used in the PCR. Generated by immunoSEQ multiplex PCR, the TCRdb table keeps only in-frame clones and is missing some. There are about 89,000 clones in the sample; approximately 82% occur only once, and approximately 4% lies in the top ten. Study-level findings and limits: HLA allele associations emerged for around 15,000 TCR beta sequences in a later analysis, at 0.05 false discovery rate. Apparent HLA restriction characterized most CMV-associated TCR beta chains in a later analysis. It emerged from a later analysis that several of the most significant clusters appeared to be linked to common viral pathogens.

The V call is TRBV6-5, the J call TRBJ1-2; no clear D. The source is a female donor in good health and CMV-seropositive. The sequencing sample was made of PBMCs. The DNA for the CDR3 is TGTGCCAGCAGTAAGGAGACCCACTATGGCTACACCTTC. It encodes CASSKETHYGYTF.